This TCR beta chain was profiled in a study of cytomegalovirus exposure and HLA in healthy donors. About this clone: The target antigen is unknown.

60 Vbeta and 13 Jbeta primers were used in PCR. Sequencing was performed with immunoSEQ multiplex PCR; in TCRdb, only in-frame clones are kept and a portion is missing. The sample consists of around 99,000 clones, approximately 70% of them appearing once. Study conclusions and caveats: TCR beta sequences reportedly predicted the HLA-A and HLA-B alleles of most subjects accurately. The classifier was said to identify cytomegalovirus status with high specificity and sensitivity. In a later analysis, TCR beta V- and J-gene trimming was associated with a missense DCLRE1C variant. Earlier findings revealed that most TCR beta V segments proved productive either about 90% or about 30% of the time.

The sequence was obtained from a man aged 40-50 years in good health and CMV-seronegative. Sequenced input: PBMCs.

In nucleotides, the CDR3 is TGTGCCAGCAGCCGGGACAGTTCTATGAACACTGAAGCTTTCTTT. This translates into CASSRDSSMNTEAFF. V usage is TRBV5-4 and J usage is TRBJ1-1; 7 positions agree with TRBD1. The germline V gene encodes CDR1 SGHNT and CDR2 YYREEE (reference sequence). With V trimmed by 4 bases and J by 0 bases, 6 bases remained unmatched. The CDR3 is 15 residues long.